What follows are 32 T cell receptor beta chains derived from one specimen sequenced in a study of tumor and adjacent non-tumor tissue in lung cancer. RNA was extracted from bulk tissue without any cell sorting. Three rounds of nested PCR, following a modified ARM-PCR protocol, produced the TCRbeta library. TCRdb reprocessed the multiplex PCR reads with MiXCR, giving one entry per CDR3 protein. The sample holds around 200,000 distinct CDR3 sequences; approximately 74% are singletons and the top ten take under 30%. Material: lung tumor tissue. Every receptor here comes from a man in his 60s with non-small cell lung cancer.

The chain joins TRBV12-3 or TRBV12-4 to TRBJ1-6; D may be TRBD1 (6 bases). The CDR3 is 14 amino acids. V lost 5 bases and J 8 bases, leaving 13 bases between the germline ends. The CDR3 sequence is CASSRQGLYSPLHF. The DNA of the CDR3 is TGTGCCAGCAGTCGGCAGGGGCTATATTCACCCCTCCACTTT.

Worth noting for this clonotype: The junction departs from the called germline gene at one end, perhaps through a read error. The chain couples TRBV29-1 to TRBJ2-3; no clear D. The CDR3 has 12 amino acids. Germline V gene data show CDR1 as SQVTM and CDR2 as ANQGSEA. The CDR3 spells CSVHFITDTQYF. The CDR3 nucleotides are TGCAGCGTCCACTTTATCACAGATACGCAATATTTT.

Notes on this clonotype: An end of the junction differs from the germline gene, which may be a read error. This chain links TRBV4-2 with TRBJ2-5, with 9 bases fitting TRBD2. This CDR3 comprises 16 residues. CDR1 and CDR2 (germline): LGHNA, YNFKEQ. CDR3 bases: TGTGCCAGCAGCCAGGGTCTAGCGGGGTACCAAGAGGCCCAGAACTTC. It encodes CASSQGLAGYQEAQNF.

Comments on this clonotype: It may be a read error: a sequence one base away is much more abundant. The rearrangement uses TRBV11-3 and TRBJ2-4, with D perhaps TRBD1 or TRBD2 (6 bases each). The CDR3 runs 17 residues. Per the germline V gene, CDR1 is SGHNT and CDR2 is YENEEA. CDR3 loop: CASNLGAPRGHQNIQYF. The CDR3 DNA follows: TGTGCCAGCAACTTAGGTGCCCCTCGGGGGCACCAAAACATTCAGTACTTC.

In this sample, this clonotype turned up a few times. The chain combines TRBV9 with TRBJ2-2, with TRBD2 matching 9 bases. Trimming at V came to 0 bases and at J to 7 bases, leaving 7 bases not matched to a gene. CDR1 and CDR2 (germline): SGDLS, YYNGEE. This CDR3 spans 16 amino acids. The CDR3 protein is CASSVDWRGGDGELFF. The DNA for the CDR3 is TGTGCCAGCAGCGTAGATTGGCGGGGGGGCGACGGGGAGCTGTTTTTT.

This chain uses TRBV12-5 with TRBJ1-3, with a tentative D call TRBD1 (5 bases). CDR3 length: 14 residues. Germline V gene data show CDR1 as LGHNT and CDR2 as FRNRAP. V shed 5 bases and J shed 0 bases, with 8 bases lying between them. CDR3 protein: CASGGAYSGNTIYF. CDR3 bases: TGTGCTAGTGGTGGGGCCTACTCTGGAAACACCATATATTTT.

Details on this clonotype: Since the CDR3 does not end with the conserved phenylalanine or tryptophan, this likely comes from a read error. CDR3: CSVSGLAGAGLTDTQYL. The DNA for the CDR3 is TGCAGTGTGTCGGGACTAGCGGGAGCGGGCCTCACAGATACGCAGTATTTA. This rearrangement joins TRBV20-1 to TRBJ2-3; 14 bases align to TRBD2. The germline V gene has CDR1 DFQATT and CDR2 SNEGSKA (reference sequence). This CDR3 region has 17 residues. Trimming took 7 bases from V and 2 from J; bases not matched to a gene: 11.

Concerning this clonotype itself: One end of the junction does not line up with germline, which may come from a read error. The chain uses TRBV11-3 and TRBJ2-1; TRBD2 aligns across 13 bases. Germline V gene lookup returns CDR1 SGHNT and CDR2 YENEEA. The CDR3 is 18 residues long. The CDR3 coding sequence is TGTACCAGCAGACCTTCACTAGCGGGAGGGCACAACTACAATGAGCAGTTCTTC. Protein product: CTSRPSLAGGHNYNEQFF.

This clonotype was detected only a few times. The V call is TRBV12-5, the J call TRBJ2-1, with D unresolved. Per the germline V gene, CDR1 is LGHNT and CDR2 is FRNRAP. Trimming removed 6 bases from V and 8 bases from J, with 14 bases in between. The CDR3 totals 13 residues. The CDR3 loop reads CASGLRDRHEQFF. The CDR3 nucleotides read TGTGCTAGTGGATTGCGCGATCGCCATGAGCAGTTCTTC.

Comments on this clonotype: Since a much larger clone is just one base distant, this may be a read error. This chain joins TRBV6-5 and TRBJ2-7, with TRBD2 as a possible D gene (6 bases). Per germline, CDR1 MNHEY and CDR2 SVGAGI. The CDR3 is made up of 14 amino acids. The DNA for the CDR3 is TGTACCAGCAGTTACTCCCTAGCGCCCTACGAGCAGTACTTC. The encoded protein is CTSSYSLAPYEQYF.

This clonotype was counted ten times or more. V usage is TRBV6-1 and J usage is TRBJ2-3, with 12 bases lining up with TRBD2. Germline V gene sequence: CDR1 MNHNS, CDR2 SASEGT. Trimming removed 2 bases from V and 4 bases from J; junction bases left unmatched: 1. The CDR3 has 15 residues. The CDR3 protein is CASSELAGGPDTQYF. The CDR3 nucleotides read TGTGCCAGCAGTGAACTAGCGGGGGGGCCAGATACGCAGTATTTT.

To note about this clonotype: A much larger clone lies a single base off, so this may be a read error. The CDR3 protein is CASSEFGLARGDNEQFF. CDR3 in DNA: TGCGCCAGCAGTGAGTTCGGACTAGCGCGAGGGGACAATGAGCAGTTCTTC. The genes are TRBV10-1 and TRBJ2-1; TRBD2 aligns across 9 bases. V lost 1 base, J lost 5 bases, and 9 bases stayed unmatched. Germline values: CDR1 WNHNN, CDR2 SYGVQD (reference sequence). The CDR3 is 17 amino acids.

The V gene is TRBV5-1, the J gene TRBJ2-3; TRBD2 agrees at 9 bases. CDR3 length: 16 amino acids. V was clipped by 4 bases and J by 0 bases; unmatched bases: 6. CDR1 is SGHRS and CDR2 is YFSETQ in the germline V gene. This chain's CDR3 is CASSISSGVSTDTQYF. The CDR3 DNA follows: TGCGCCAGCAGCATTTCTAGCGGGGTAAGCACAGATACGCAGTATTTT.

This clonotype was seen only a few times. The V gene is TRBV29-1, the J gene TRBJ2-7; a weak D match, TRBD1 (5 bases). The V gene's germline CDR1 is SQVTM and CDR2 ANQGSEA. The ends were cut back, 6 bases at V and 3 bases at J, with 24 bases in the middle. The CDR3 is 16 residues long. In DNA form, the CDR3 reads TGCAGCGTGGTCTCCGACAGTTCCGTCGAGATCTACGAGCAGTACTTC. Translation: CSVVSDSSVEIYEQYF.

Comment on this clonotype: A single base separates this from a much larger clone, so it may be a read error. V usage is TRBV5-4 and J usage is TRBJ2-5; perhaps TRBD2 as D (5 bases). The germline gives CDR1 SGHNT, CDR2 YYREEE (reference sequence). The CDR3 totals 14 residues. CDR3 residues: CAGSLYGIQETQYF. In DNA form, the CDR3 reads TGTGCCGGCAGCCTCTACGGGATCCAAGAGACCCAGTACTTC.

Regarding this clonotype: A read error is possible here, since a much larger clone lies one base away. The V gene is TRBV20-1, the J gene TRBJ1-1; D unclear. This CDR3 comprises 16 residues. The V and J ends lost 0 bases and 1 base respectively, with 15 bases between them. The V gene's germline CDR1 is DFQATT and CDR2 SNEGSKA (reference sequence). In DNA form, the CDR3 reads TGCAGTGCTAGAGAGGAAGCCTTCATGGGGAACACTGAAGCTTTCTTT. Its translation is CSAREEAFMGNTEAFF.

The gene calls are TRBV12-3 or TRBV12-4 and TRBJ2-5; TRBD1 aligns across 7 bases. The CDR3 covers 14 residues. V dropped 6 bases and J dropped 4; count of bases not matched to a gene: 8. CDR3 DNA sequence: TGTGCCAGCAGCTCGACAGGGTCCCGAGAGACCCAGTACTTC. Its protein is CASSSTGSRETQYF.

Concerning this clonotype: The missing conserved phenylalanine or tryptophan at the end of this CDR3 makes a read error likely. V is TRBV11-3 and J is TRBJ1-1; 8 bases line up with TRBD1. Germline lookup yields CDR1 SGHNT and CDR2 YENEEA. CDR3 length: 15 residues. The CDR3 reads CASSLRTGMNTEAFL. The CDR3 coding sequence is TGTGCCAGTAGCTTGAGGACAGGGATGAACACTGAAGCTTTCCTT.

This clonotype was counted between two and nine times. CDR3 coding DNA: TGCAGCCTGGTGGGACAGGGTGGCCAATGGGACACTGAAGCTTTCTTT. Encoded protein: CSLVGQGGQWDTEAFF. V gene TRBV29-1 combines with J gene TRBJ1-1, with 9 bases lining up with TRBD1. Germline V lookup: CDR1 SQVTM, CDR2 ANQGSEA. V lost 8 bases and J lost 3; bases outside the gene matches: 16. This CDR3 contains 16 residues.

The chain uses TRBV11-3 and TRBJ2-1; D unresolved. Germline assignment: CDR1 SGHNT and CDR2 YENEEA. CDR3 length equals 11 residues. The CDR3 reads CVRSLLNEQFF. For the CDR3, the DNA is TGTGTCAGAAGCCTACTGAATGAGCAGTTCTTC.

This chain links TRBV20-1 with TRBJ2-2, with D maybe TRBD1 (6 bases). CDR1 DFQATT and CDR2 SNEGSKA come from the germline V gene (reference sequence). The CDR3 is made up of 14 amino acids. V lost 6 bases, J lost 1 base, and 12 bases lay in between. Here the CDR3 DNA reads TGCAGTGCAACACAGGGTCAGAACACCGGGGAGCTGTTTTTT. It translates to CSATQGQNTGELFF.

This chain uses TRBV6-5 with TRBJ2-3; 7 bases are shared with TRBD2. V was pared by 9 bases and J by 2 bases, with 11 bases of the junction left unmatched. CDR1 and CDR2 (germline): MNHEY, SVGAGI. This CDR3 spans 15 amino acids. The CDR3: CARRSGTTDTDTQYF. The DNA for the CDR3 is TGTGCCAGAAGGAGTGGGACTACCGACACAGATACGCAGTATTTT.

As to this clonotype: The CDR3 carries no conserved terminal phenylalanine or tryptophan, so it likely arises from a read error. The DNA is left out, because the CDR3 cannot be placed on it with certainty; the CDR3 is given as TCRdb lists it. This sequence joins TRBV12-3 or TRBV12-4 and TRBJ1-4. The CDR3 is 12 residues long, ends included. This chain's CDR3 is CASTFPRGKLFL.

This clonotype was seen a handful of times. This CDR3 is CASSLGLARTDTQYF. The CDR3 DNA sequence: TGTGCCAGCAGCCTGGGACTAGCGCGCACAGATACGCAGTATTTT. The gene calls are TRBV5-4 and TRBJ2-3; 10 bases agree with TRBD2. V was pared by 4 bases and J by 1 base, with 3 bases of the junction left unmatched. This CDR3 is built from 15 residues. Germline V CDR1 and CDR2: SGHNT, YYREEE (reference sequence).

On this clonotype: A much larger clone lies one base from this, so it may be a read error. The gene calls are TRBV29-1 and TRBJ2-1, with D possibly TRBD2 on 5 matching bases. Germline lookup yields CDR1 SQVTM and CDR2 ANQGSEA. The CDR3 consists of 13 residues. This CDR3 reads CSVSEHRRDEQIF. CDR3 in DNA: TGCAGCGTTTCGGAACACCGACGGGATGAGCAGATCTTC.

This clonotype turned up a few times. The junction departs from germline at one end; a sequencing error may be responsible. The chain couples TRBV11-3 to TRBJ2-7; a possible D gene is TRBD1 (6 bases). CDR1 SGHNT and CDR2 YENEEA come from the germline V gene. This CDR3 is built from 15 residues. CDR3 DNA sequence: TGCGCCAGCAGGAGAGGGGGTGGTAGGGCCAACGAGCAGCACTTC. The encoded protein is CASRRGGGRANEQHF.

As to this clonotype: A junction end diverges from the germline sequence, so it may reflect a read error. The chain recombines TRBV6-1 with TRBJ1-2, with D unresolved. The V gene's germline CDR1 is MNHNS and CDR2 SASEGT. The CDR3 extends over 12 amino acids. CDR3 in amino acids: CVISEGRVGYTF. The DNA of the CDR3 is TGTGTCATCAGTGAAGGGAGGGTTGGCTACACCTTT.

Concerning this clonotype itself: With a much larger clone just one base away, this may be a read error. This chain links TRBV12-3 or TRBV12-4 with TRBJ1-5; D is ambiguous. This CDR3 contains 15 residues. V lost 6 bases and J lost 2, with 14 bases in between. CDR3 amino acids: CASSTGLGRNQPQHF. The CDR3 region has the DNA TGTGCCAGCAGCACCGGCCTTGGCCGCAATCAGCCCCAGCATTTT.

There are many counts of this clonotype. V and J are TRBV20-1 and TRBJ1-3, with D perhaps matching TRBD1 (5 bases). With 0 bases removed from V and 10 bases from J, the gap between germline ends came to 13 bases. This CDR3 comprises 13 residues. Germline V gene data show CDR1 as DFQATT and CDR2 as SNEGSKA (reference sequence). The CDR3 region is CSARDLQGATIYF. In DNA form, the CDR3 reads TGCAGTGCTAGAGATTTGCAGGGAGCAACCATATATTTT.

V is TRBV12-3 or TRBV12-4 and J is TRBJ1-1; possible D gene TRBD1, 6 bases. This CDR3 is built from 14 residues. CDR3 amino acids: CVGSLSGACTEAFF. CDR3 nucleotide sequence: TGTGTCGGCAGTTTATCGGGGGCTTGCACTGAAGCTTTCTTT.

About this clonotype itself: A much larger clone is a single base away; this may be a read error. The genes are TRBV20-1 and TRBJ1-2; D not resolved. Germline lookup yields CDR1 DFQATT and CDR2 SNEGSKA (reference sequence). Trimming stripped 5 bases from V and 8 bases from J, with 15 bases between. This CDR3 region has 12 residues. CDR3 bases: TGCAGTGCTGTATTAAGGAGTCACGGCTACACCTTC. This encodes CSAVLRSHGYTF.

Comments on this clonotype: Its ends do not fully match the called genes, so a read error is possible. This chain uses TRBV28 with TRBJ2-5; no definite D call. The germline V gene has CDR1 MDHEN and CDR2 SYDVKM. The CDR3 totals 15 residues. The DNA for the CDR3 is TGTGCCAGGAGACCCCTCGGAAACTCCCGGACGGCCCAGAACTTC. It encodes CARRPLGNSRTAQNF.